A single sample is the source of the 15 T cell receptor beta chains below, sequenced in a study of cytomegalovirus exposure and HLA in healthy donors. It was with 60 Vbeta and 13 Jbeta primers that the PCR ran. Clones were read by immunoSEQ multiplex PCR, and TCRdb kept only the in-frame ones, dropping some. This sample has some 110,000 clones, with 65% to 75% found just once. The sequencing input was PBMCs. These receptor sequences come from a woman in her fifties or sixties in good health and CMV-seropositive.

V usage is TRBV11-2 and J usage is TRBJ1-2, with D unresolved. The V end lost 8 bases, the J end lost 0 bases, and 13 bases lay between the germline ends. The CDR3 has 14 residues. CDR1 and CDR2 from the germline V gene are SGHAT and FQNNGV. The CDR3 here is CASAQRQTNYGYTF. CDR3 in DNA: TGTGCCAGCGCCCAGAGGCAGACTAACTATGGCTACACCTTC.

This chain uses TRBV7-3 with TRBJ1-1, with a tentative D call TRBD1 (5 bases). Germline V gives CDR1 SGHTA, CDR2 FQGTGA. The V gene lost 3 bases and the J gene lost 4 bases, with 18 bases spanning the gap. The CDR3 runs to 16 residues. CDR3 nucleotides: TGTGCCAGCAGCTTGGGTCAGGGTCGGGTGAGCACTGAAGCTTTCTTT. It codes for CASSLGQGRVSTEAFF.

The genes are TRBV18 and TRBJ2-7; D not resolved. Per germline, CDR1 KGHSH and CDR2 LQKENI. V lost 6 bases to trimming and J lost 7 bases, with 13 bases between them. The length of the CDR3 is 12 residues. CDR3 amino acids: CASSYLEREQYF. The CDR3 nucleotides are TGTGCCAGCTCTTACCTCGAGAGGGAGCAGTACTTC.

The chain is built from TRBV2 and TRBJ2-2, with 13 bases fitting TRBD2. This CDR3 is built from 16 residues. CDR1 and CDR2 from the germline V gene are SNHLY and FYNNEI. V trimming: 8 bases; J trimming: 0 bases; junction bases outside the gene matches: 3. This chain's CDR3 is CASCTSGGANTGELFF. DNA of the CDR3: TGTGCCAGCTGTACTAGCGGGGGGGCGAACACCGGGGAGCTGTTTTTT.

The chain carries TRBV9 and TRBJ1-6, with TRBD1 matching over 7 bases. V shed 3 bases and J 9 bases; nucleotides not matched to a gene: 9. This CDR3 comprises 15 residues. Per germline, CDR1 SGDLS and CDR2 YYNGEE. As DNA, the CDR3 is TGTGCCAGCAGCGGAGACAGGGTCGGAAGTTCACCCCTCCACTTT. It yields the protein CASSGDRVGSSPLHF.

The genes are TRBV7-2 and TRBJ1-3; D remains ambiguous. CDR3 length: 16 amino acids. V dropped 6 bases and J dropped 0 bases, with 15 bases sitting between them. The germline V gene encodes CDR1 SGHTA and CDR2 FQGNSA. DNA of the CDR3: TGTGCCAGCAGGGAGAGGACTGCCGGCTCTGGAAACACCATATATTTT. This sequence encodes CASRERTAGSGNTIYF. Based on the CDR3 plus reference TRBV7-2 and TRBJ1-3, the full variable domain is GAGVSQSPSNKVTEKGKDVELRCDPISGHTALYWYRQSLGQGLEFLIYFQGNSAPDKSGLPSDRFSAERTGGSVSTLTIQRTQQEDSAVYLCASRERTAGSGNTIYFGEGSWLTVV.

The chain has TRBV30 and TRBJ1-5; no clear D. The CDR3 consists of 14 residues. Germline assignment: CDR1 GTSNPN and CDR2 SVGIG (reference sequence). V lost 3 bases and J lost 7, with 16 bases in between. The CDR3 reads CAWSGGLANQPQHF. DNA of the CDR3: TGTGCCTGGAGCGGTGGCCTAGCTAACCAGCCCCAGCATTTT.

The V call is TRBV29-1, the J call TRBJ1-5; weak D call: TRBD1 (5 bases). Trimming removed 1 base at V and 7 bases at J, with 11 bases between. Germline CDR1 SQVTM, CDR2 ANQGSEA. The CDR3 sequence is 13 residues long. Written as DNA, the CDR3 is TGCAGCGTTGAAGTAGGGGAGGGACAGCCCCAGCATTTT. Translating gives CSVEVGEGQPQHF.

This rearrangement joins TRBV7-9 to TRBJ1-6, with TRBD1 identical over 9 bases. Trimming took 6 bases from V and 9 from J; bases not matched to a gene: 6. The length of the CDR3 is 14 residues. Germline assignment: CDR1 SEHNR and CDR2 FQNEAQ (reference sequence). CDR3 coding DNA: TGTGCCAGCAGTGCCGGGACAGGGACTTCACCCCTCCACTTT. This gives the protein CASSAGTGTSPLHF.

This clone was detected once. The chain joins TRBV15 to TRBJ2-5, with D maybe TRBD2 (5 bases). CDR1 is LNHNV, CDR2 YYDKDF, per germline (reference sequence). V was trimmed by 0 bases and J by 3 bases, leaving 23 bases between them. CDR3 length: 19 residues. As DNA, the CDR3 is TGTGCCACCAGCAGAGATTTCTTGGACTCCCCGACTGCGAAAGAGACCCAGTACTTC. Translation gives CATSRDFLDSPTAKETQYF.

CDR3: CASSLLAGGNEQFF. CDR3 coding DNA: TGTGCCAGCAGCTTATTAGCGGGGGGGAATGAGCAGTTCTTC. The chain joins TRBV7-2 to TRBJ2-1, with 11 bases aligning to TRBD2. The CDR3 has 14 amino acids. CDR1 and CDR2 (germline): SGHTA, FQGNSA. V lost 2 bases and J lost 7; bases outside the gene matches: 1.

This CDR3 is CASRALADGELFF. In nucleotides, the CDR3 is TGTGCCAGCAGGGCACTGGCGGACGGGGAGCTGTTTTTT. The chain couples TRBV7-9 to TRBJ2-2, with D uncertain. Per germline, CDR1 SEHNR and CDR2 FQNEAQ (reference sequence). Trimming removed 6 bases from V and 7 bases from J, with 12 bases in between. The CDR3 has 13 amino acids.

This clone was found a few times. The J gene is TRBJ2-6, the V gene TRBV19; perhaps TRBD1 as D (6 bases). The CDR3 contains 15 residues. CDR1 and CDR2 (germline): LNHDA, SQIVND (reference sequence). V lost 1 base and J lost 9, with 13 bases in between. The CDR3 bases are TGTGCCAGTAGTATAGTGTCAGGGGCCCTCAACGTCCTGACTTTC. Translation gives CASSIVSGALNVLTF.

The V gene is TRBV5-6, the J gene TRBJ2-3, with 8 bases fitting TRBD1. CDR3 length equals 16 residues. CDR1 is SGHDT, CDR2 YYEEEE, per germline. The V and J ends lost 4 bases and 3 bases, in that order; junction bases with no gene match: 10. The CDR3 protein is CASSTPGQGLTDTQYF. The CDR3 DNA reads as TGTGCCAGCAGCACGCCTGGACAGGGTTTAACAGATACGCAGTATTTT.

For this clone: One end of the junction is discordant with germline, which a read error may explain. The chain recombines TRBV15 with TRBJ2-7; D is perhaps TRBD1 (7 bases). Germline V gene sequence: CDR1 LNHNV, CDR2 YYDKDF (reference sequence). The CDR3 totals 12 residues. CDR3 loop: CATSRDGGTDHF. The CDR3 coding sequence is TGTGCCACCAGCAGAGATGGGGGGACAGACCACTTC.